This entry lists 11 T cell receptor beta chains sequenced from one sample in a study of T-cell reconstitution after alpha-beta-depleted transplantation in children. Which antigens these TCRs recognize remains unknown. Preparation of the TCRbeta library used unique molecular identifiers. MiXCR, run by TCRdb on the PCR reads, gives a single entry per CDR3 protein. The sample lists around 270,000 distinct CDR3 sequences; nearly 8% were seen once. Study-level results: The authors attributed T-cell counts and diversity one year after transplant mostly to newly produced T cells.

Sequencing was performed on peripheral blood, taken 360 days after TCRalphabeta/CD19-depleted stem cell transplant. These TCRs come from a female patient aged 2 to 10 who had a stem cell transplant for Fanconi anemia, so the T cells may come from the graft donor.

This clonotype was detected a few times. This sequence joins TRBV27 and TRBJ2-3; 10 positions match TRBD2. Germline values: CDR1 MNHEY, CDR2 SMNVEV (reference sequence). With 3 bases clipped from V and 2 bases from J, the junction kept 8 bases outside the gene matches. The CDR3 runs 17 residues. The DNA of the CDR3 is TGTGCCAGCAGTTTGCGTCAACTAGCGGGGCACACAGATACGCAGTATTTT. Translation gives CASSLRQLAGHTDTQYF.

In this sample, this clonotype turned up many times. V and J are TRBV15 and TRBJ1-5, with TRBD1 identical over 7 bases. The V and J ends lost 0 bases and 2 bases, in that order; junction bases with no gene match: 10. Germline V gene lookup returns CDR1 LNHNV and CDR2 YYDKDF (reference sequence). The CDR3 runs to 18 residues. In nucleotides, the CDR3 is TGTGCCACCAGCAGAGATCTGACAGGGAAAGAAGGCAATCAGCCCCAGCATTTT. Translating it yields CATSRDLTGKEGNQPQHF.

Many counts were recorded for this clonotype. The chain carries TRBV5-5 and TRBJ2-5; no definite D call. With 4 bases removed from V and 5 bases from J, the gap between germline ends came to 12 bases. Germline V gene lookup returns CDR1 SGHKS and CDR2 YYEKEE (reference sequence). This CDR3 is 13 amino acids long. The CDR3, as DNA: TGTGCCAGCAGCCCTCTAGGATGGGAGACCCAGTACTTC. Its translation: CASSPLGWETQYF. The entire variable domain, with the rest obtained from reference TRBV5-5 and TRBJ2-5, is as follows: DAGVTQSPTHLIKTRGQQVTLRCSPISGHKSVSWYQQVLGQGPQFIFQYYEKEERGRGNFPDRFSARQFPNYSSELNVNALLLGDSALYLCASSPLGWETQYFGPGTRLLVL.

CDR3 coding DNA: TGTGCCAGCAGTTATGCGGCAGGGGGCACAGATACGCAGTATTTT. Protein product: CASSYAAGGTDTQYF. This chain uses TRBV27 with TRBJ2-3; possibly TRBD1 for D (6 bases). This CDR3 comprises 15 residues. Germline-derived CDR1 and CDR2 are MNHEY and SMNVEV (reference sequence). The ends were cut back, 4 bases at V and 1 base at J, with 12 bases in the middle.

The chain employs TRBV20-1 and TRBJ1-5, with TRBD1 matching over 7 bases. The J segment lost 5 bases and the V segment lost 6 bases, leaving 7 bases of the junction unmatched. Per the germline V gene, CDR1 is DFQATT and CDR2 is SNEGSKA (reference sequence). CDR3 length: 13 amino acids. CDR3 coding DNA: TGCAGTGCGAAGACAGGGAGGGATCAGCCCCAGCATTTT. It yields the protein CSAKTGRDQPQHF.

This clonotype was found a few times. This chain connects TRBV29-1 to TRBJ1-2; possible D gene TRBD1, 5 bases. The V gene's germline CDR1 is SQVTM and CDR2 ANQGSEA. Trimming cost V 7 bases and J 4 bases, with 25 bases left between them. The CDR3 spans 16 residues. The CDR3 reads CSAMIPRDSKGYGYTF. CDR3 nucleotide sequence: TGCAGCGCAATGATACCCAGGGACTCCAAAGGCTATGGCTACACCTTC.

Ten or more counts support this clonotype. The J gene is TRBJ2-5, the V gene TRBV18; TRBD2 matches 9 bases. The V gene's germline CDR1 is KGHSH and CDR2 LQKENI. The ends lost 6 bases at V and 0 bases at J; junction bases unmatched: 5. The CDR3 runs 15 residues. CDR3 nucleotide sequence: TGTGCCAGCTCCCATAGACTAGCGGACCAAGAGACCCAGTACTTC. It translates to CASSHRLADQETQYF.

In this sample, this clonotype turned up many times. This chain links TRBV15 with TRBJ1-5; D gene unclear. Germline assignment: CDR1 LNHNV and CDR2 YYDKDF (reference sequence). This CDR3 region has 15 residues. V was trimmed by 0 bases and J by 5 bases, leaving 11 bases between them. CDR3 nucleotides: TGTGCCACCAGCAGAGATCGGTGGAGGTATCAGCCCCAGCATTTT. Protein: CATSRDRWRYQPQHF.

This clonotype was seen a handful of times. V usage is TRBV21-1 and J usage is TRBJ2-5; the table's D call, TRBD2, has no DNA check behind it. TRBV21-1 represents a pseudogene. CDR3 size: 15 residues. The DNA of the CDR3 is TGTGCCAGCAGCAAAGCGCTAGCGGGGGAAGAGACCCAGTACTTC. It encodes CASSKALAGEETQYF.

This clonotype has at least ten counts. The genes are TRBV2 and TRBJ2-5; D unclear. The CDR3 is made up of 12 amino acids. Germline V gives CDR1 SNHLY, CDR2 FYNNEI. Trimming took 7 bases from V and 2 from J, leaving 8 bases between them. CDR3: CASMGSQETQYF. The CDR3 bases are TGTGCCAGCATGGGCTCACAAGAGACCCAGTACTTC.

This rearrangement joins TRBV6-4 to TRBJ2-1, with TRBD1 matching over 8 bases. The CDR3 contains 14 residues. Per germline, CDR1 MRHNA and CDR2 SNTAGT. J gave up 4 bases and V 4 bases, and 3 bases lay outside the gene matches. CDR3 residues: CASSVGDRYNEQFF. DNA of the CDR3: TGTGCCAGCAGTGTAGGGGACAGGTACAATGAGCAGTTCTTC.